The 7 T cell receptor beta chains in this list originate from one sample, sequenced in a study of CD8+CD57+ T cells in acquired aplastic anemia. Investigators profiled TCR beta VDJ and CDR3 from genomic DNA template. MiXCR, run by TCRdb on the reads, gives a single entry per CDR3 protein. The sample has about 220,000 distinct CDR3 sequences; roughly 35% are singletons. Sequencing input: sorted CD4+, CD8+, or CD8+CD57+ T cells (not recorded which) from PBMCs. The receptors derive from a human donor in good health, serving as a control.

There are many counts of this clonotype. The chain couples TRBV6-5 to TRBJ2-7; 7 positions agree with TRBD1. The CDR3 extends over 15 amino acids. The trim removed 6 bases at V and 2 bases at J, leaving 10 bases unmatched. CDR1 and CDR2 (germline): MNHEY, SVGAGI. Written as DNA, the CDR3 is TGTGCCAGCAGACAAGGCCGGGACAGAGCCTACGAGCAGTACTTC. It is translated as CASRQGRDRAYEQYF.

This clonotype occurred many times. The genes are TRBV6-1 and TRBJ1-2; 8 positions match TRBD1. The CDR3 is 16 residues long. Trimming took 6 bases from V and 8 from J; bases not matched to a gene: 17. Looked up from germline, CDR1 is MNHNS and CDR2 is SASEGT. The CDR3 coding sequence is TGTGCCAGCAGCGAACCCCAACAGGGGGTGGCGTGGGGCTACACCTTC. This gives the protein CASSEPQQGVAWGYTF.

This sequence joins TRBV29-1 and TRBJ1-1; the match to TRBD1 covers 7 bases. The CDR3 loop spans 17 amino acids. The germline V gene has CDR1 SQVTM and CDR2 ANQGSEA. Trimming cost V 7 bases and J 4 bases; bases outside gene matches: 21. The CDR3 sequence is CSASVGGTASGVTEAFF. In DNA form, the CDR3 reads TGCAGCGCCAGCGTTGGGGGGACAGCCTCAGGGGTCACTGAAGCTTTCTTT.

The V and J genes are TRBV27 and TRBJ2-7, with 10 bases identical to TRBD1. The CDR3 is 13 amino acids. CDR1 is MNHEY, CDR2 SMNVEV, per germline (reference sequence). V shed 4 bases, J shed 6 bases, and the junction held 3 bases outside the gene matches. Here the CDR3 reads CASSWTGGGEQYF. The CDR3 coding sequence is TGTGCCAGCAGTTGGACAGGGGGAGGCGAGCAGTACTTC.

This clonotype was detected many times. The CDR3 region is CAWSVLLSRGYTF. The CDR3 bases are TGTGCCTGGAGTGTACTGCTCTCGAGGGGCTACACCTTC. J is TRBJ1-2 and V is TRBV30, with D uncertain. The CDR3 covers 13 residues. Trimming left V 0 bases short and J 8 bases short, with 13 bases between. Germline loops: CDR1 GTSNPN, CDR2 SVGIG (reference sequence).

There are many counts of this clonotype. The chain joins TRBV2 to TRBJ1-1; D remains ambiguous. Germline-derived CDR1 and CDR2 are SNHLY and FYNNEI. Trimming removed 1 base from V and 6 bases from J, with 18 bases in between. This CDR3 contains 16 residues. CDR3: CASSEGRLGSTAEAFF. CDR3 DNA sequence: TGTGCCAGCAGTGAAGGACGGTTGGGGTCGACGGCTGAAGCTTTCTTT.

This clonotype was counted between two and nine times. The V call is TRBV12-3 or TRBV12-4, the J call TRBJ1-2; TRBD1 matches 7 bases. The CDR3 is 14 amino acids. V lost 5 bases, J lost 5 bases, and 8 bases stayed unmatched. In DNA, the CDR3 is TGTGCCAGCAGTCCATCAGGGGGGGCATATGGCTACACCTTC. Translating it yields CASSPSGGAYGYTF.